These T cell receptor beta chains were read from a single sample in a study of cytomegalovirus exposure and HLA in healthy donors. The data were produced by immunoSEQ multiplex PCR, yet TCRdb's version contains in-frame clones alone and is incomplete. The sample includes 50,000 or so clones. Source material: PBMCs. These receptors all stem from a woman between 18 and 29 years old in good health and CMV-seronegative. The CDR3 runs from the conserved cysteine through the conserved F or W. D genes are given only for firm matches.

>TRBV6-1|TRBJ2-7|14|TRBD1
TGTGCCAGCAGTGAAGGGACAGGGGGCTACGAGCAGTACTTC
CASSEGTGGYEQYF
>TRBV27|TRBJ1-1|14|TRBD1
TGTGCCAGCAGAATCCGACAGGGTCGGACTGAAGCTTTCTTT
CASRIRQGRTEAFF
>TRBV2|TRBJ2-5|12|NA
TGTGCCAGCTGGATGGGCGCGGAGACCCAGTACTTC
CASWMGAETQYF
>TRBV2|TRBJ2-1|17|TRBD1
TGTGCCAGCGCCGAATTCCAGTCCGGGACAGGCAACAATGAGCAGTTCTTC
CASAEFQSGTGNNEQFF
>TRBV28|TRBJ1-5|18|TRBD1
TGTGCCAGCAGTTTTCCGGGACAGGGGAGAAATAGCAATCAGCCCCAGCATTTT
CASSFPGQGRNSNQPQHF
>TRBV18|TRBJ1-1|15|NA
TGTGCCAGCTCCTCCCTCGAAGTAACGGTGACTGAAGCTTTCTTT
CASSSLEVTVTEAFF
>TRBV5-4|TRBJ2-2|16|NA
TGTGCCAGCAGCTTGGTTGGGGGGACGAACACCGGGGAGCTGTTTTTT
CASSLVGGTNTGELFF
>TRBV15|TRBJ1-1|14|NA
TGTGCCACCAGCAGTGCGGGGTGGACCACTGAAGCTTTCTTT
CATSSAGWTTEAFF
>TRBV6-5|TRBJ2-5|16|TRBD1
TGTGCCAGCAGTTACTCGACAGGGGGGGGAGAAGAGACCCAGTACTTC
CASSYSTGGGEETQYF
>TRBV5-6|TRBJ2-1|15|TRBD2
TGTGCCAGCAGCTTCGGACTAGCGGTCTACAATGAGCAGTTCTTC
CASSFGLAVYNEQFF